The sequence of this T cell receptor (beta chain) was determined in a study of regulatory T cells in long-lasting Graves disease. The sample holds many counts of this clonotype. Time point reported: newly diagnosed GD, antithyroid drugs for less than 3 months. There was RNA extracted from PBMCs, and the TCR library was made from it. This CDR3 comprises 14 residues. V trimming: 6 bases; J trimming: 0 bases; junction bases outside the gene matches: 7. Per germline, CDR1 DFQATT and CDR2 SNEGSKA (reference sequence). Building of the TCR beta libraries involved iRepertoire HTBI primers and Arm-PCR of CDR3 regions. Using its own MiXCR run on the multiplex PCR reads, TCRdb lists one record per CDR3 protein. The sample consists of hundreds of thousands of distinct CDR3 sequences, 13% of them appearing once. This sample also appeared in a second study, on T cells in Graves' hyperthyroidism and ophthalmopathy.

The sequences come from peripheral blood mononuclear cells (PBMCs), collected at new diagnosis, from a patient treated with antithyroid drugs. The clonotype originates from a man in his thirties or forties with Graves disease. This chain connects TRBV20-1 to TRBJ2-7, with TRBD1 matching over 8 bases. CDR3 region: CSALPGGLSYEQYF. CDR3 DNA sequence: TGCAGTGCCCTACCAGGGGGCCTCTCCTACGAGCAGTACTTC.